The 27 T cell receptor beta chains reported below all come from one sample, sequenced in a study of blood T cell repertoires in COVID-19. The assay was immunoSEQ multiplex PCR, and TCRdb's table has in-frame clones only and misses some. The sample lists approximately 250,000 clones, about 89% seen once, with 1.6% in the top ten. The source material was peripheral blood. These receptors were taken from an older woman who had recovered from COVID-19.

J is TRBJ2-1 and V is TRBV7-2, with 8 bases lining up with TRBD2. Germline assignment: CDR1 SGHTA and CDR2 FQGNSA. V shed 2 bases and J 7 bases; nucleotides not matched to a gene: 10. The CDR3 extends over 16 amino acids. The CDR3 spells CASSLSGAGGRNEQFF. The CDR3 coding sequence is TGTGCCAGCAGCTTAAGTGGGGCGGGGGGACGTAATGAGCAGTTCTTC.

The gene calls are TRBV5-1 and TRBJ2-3; D might be TRBD2 (6 bases). The length of the CDR3 is 17 residues. Germline-derived CDR1 and CDR2 are SGHRS and YFSETQ. Trimming cost V 0 bases and J 1 base, with 15 bases left between them. The CDR3 DNA reads TGCGCCAGCAGCTTGGAGGGGCGGGACTCAGGCACAGATACGCAGTATTTT. Residues: CASSLEGRDSGTDTQYF.

The chain has TRBV7-9 and TRBJ1-4; 11 positions match TRBD1. This CDR3 region has 16 residues. Trimming at V came to 5 bases and at J to 4 bases, leaving 6 bases not matched to a gene. Germline V gives CDR1 SEHNR, CDR2 FQNEAQ (reference sequence). The CDR3 coding sequence is TGTGCCAGCAGCCCAGGACAGGGGGCCAGTAATGAAAAACTGTTTTTT. This translates into CASSPGQGASNEKLFF.

The chain combines TRBV10-3 with TRBJ1-1; D possibly corresponds to TRBD1 (6 bases). V shed 11 bases and J shed 11 bases, with 15 bases lying between them. From germline, CDR1 is ENHRY and CDR2 SYGVKD. The CDR3 is 10 amino acids. For the CDR3, the DNA is TGTGCCTCACGGGACAATCAGGCTTTCTTT. Translation: CASRDNQAFF.

This clone was counted a single time. This sequence joins TRBV19 and TRBJ2-4; 7 bases fit TRBD2. The CDR3 has 13 amino acids. Trimming at V came to 7 bases and at J to 10 bases, leaving 10 bases not matched to a gene. Germline values: CDR1 LNHDA, CDR2 SQIVND (reference sequence). The CDR3 is CASTASAGKIQYF. The CDR3 DNA is TGTGCCAGTACCGCGTCAGCGGGGAAAATTCAGTACTTC.

This chain joins TRBV6-5 and TRBJ2-7, with D possibly being TRBD2 (5 bases). The CDR3 is made up of 15 amino acids. V lost 5 bases and J lost 2, with 16 bases in between. Germline assignment: CDR1 MNHEY and CDR2 SVGAGI. CDR3 loop: CASSRNPSRAYEQYF. Here the CDR3 DNA reads TGTGCCAGCAGTCGGAACCCTAGCCGCGCCTACGAGCAGTACTTC.

The chain employs TRBV27 and TRBJ1-1; 11 nucleotides agree with TRBD1. Germline CDR1 and CDR2: MNHEY and SMNVEV (reference sequence). J gave up 4 bases and V 5 bases, and 12 bases lay outside the gene matches. CDR3 length equals 17 residues. CDR3: CASSLVPGQGGSTEAFF. CDR3 sequence (DNA): TGTGCCAGCAGTCTAGTCCCGGGACAGGGGGGGAGCACTGAAGCTTTCTTT.

The chain joins TRBV9 to TRBJ2-2; 9 bases line up with TRBD2. This CDR3 region has 17 residues. V shed 0 bases, J shed 2 bases, and the junction held 5 bases outside the gene matches. Germline V gene lookup returns CDR1 SGDLS and CDR2 YYNGEE. CDR3 in amino acids: CASSVGLAGPNTGELFF. The CDR3, as DNA: TGTGCCAGCAGCGTAGGTCTAGCGGGGCCCAACACCGGGGAGCTGTTTTTT.

The chain recombines TRBV5-4 with TRBJ1-2, with TRBD1 identical over 7 bases. Per germline, CDR1 SGHNT and CDR2 YYREEE (reference sequence). After removal of 0 bases from V and 7 bases from J, the junction contained 6 bases not matched to a gene. CDR3 length equals 14 residues. CDR3 DNA: TGTGCCAGCAGCTTGGTAGGGACAGCTGGTGGCTACACCTTC. Its protein product is CASSLVGTAGGYTF.

The chain is built from TRBV5-1 and TRBJ1-3; D remains unclear. The germline V and J ends were trimmed by 4 bases and 3 bases, with 5 bases remaining between them. Germline CDR1 reads SGHRS; CDR2 reads YFSETQ. The CDR3 runs to 12 residues. This CDR3 is CASSLDGNTIYF. The CDR3 bases are TGCGCCAGCAGCCTAGATGGAAACACCATATATTTT.

The sample holds one count of this clone. The chain links TRBV11-3 to TRBJ2-3, with D possibly matching TRBD1 (6 bases). Deletions cut 0 bases from V and 3 bases from J, with 10 bases between. CDR3 length: 15 amino acids. CDR1 SGHNT and CDR2 YENEEA come from the germline V gene. The CDR3 region is CASSLDPGVTDTQYF. The CDR3 DNA follows: TGTGCCAGCAGCTTAGATCCAGGGGTAACAGATACGCAGTATTTT.

This chain joins TRBV9 and TRBJ2-5; tentative D call: TRBD2 (6 bases). V lost 3 bases, J lost 5 bases, and 14 bases lay in between. The germline V gene encodes CDR1 SGDLS and CDR2 YYNGEE. The CDR3 extends over 14 amino acids. The CDR3 sequence: CASSGGGIAETQYF. CDR3 coding DNA: TGTGCCAGCAGCGGTGGGGGGATTGCGGAGACCCAGTACTTC. Drawing the rest from reference TRBV9 and TRBJ2-5, the complete variable domain is DSGVTQTPKHLITATGQRVTLRCSPRSGDLSVYWYQQSLDQGLQFLIQYYNGEERAKGNILERFSAQQFPDLHSELNLSSLELGDSALYFCASSGGGIAETQYFGPGTRLLVL.

The V call is TRBV28, the J call TRBJ1-6, with 9 bases fitting TRBD1. Germline assignment: CDR1 MDHEN and CDR2 SYDVKM. V gave up 7 bases and J gave up 5 bases; unmatched junction bases: 9. This CDR3 has 16 residues. The chain's CDR3 is CASKTGGHQNNSPLHF. The DNA of the CDR3 is TGTGCCAGCAAAACAGGGGGCCACCAAAATAATTCACCCCTCCACTTT.

The rearrangement joins TRBV7-3 to TRBJ2-1; no clear D gene. The V and J ends lost 5 bases and 8 bases respectively, with 16 bases between them. The CDR3 has 14 amino acids. Germline CDR1 SGHTA, CDR2 FQGTGA. CDR3 residues: CASSPRSSGYEQFF. The CDR3 DNA is TGTGCCAGCAGCCCGCGGTCCTCCGGGTATGAGCAGTTCTTC.

The gene calls are TRBV9 and TRBJ2-2, with TRBD2 identical over 11 bases. The CDR3 contains 16 residues. V shed 2 bases and J 3 bases; nucleotides not matched to a gene: 3. Looked up from germline, CDR1 is SGDLS and CDR2 is YYNGEE. CDR3 sequence (DNA): TGTGCCAGCAGCGTTCCGACTAGCGGGGACACCGGGGAGCTGTTTTTT. Encoded protein: CASSVPTSGDTGELFF.

This clone came up a few times. This chain links TRBV3-1 (or the pseudogene TRBV3-2) with TRBJ1-1; maybe TRBD1 (6 bases). The CDR3 totals 14 residues. Between the trimmed V and J ends, which lost 8 bases and 3 bases, there was a span of 16 bases. Germline V gene data show CDR1 as LGHDT and CDR2 as YNNKEL (reference sequence). The CDR3 DNA reads TGTGCCAGCGGGACACGCCAAGGAGACACTGAAGCTTTCTTT. It translates to CASGTRQGDTEAFF.

The V gene is TRBV9, the J gene TRBJ1-4, with a tentative D call TRBD1 (6 bases). The CDR3 extends over 15 amino acids. In germline, CDR1 is SGDLS, CDR2 YYNGEE. Trimming took off 6 bases at V and 3 bases at J, with 15 bases between the two ends. The CDR3 protein is CASTRTGRANEKLFF. Written as DNA, the CDR3 is TGTGCCAGCACCCGAACAGGGCGCGCTAATGAAAAACTGTTTTTT.

The genes are TRBV6-1 and TRBJ1-5, with D unclear. Looked up from germline, CDR1 is MNHNS and CDR2 is SASEGT. The CDR3 consists of 16 residues. Trimming left V 0 bases short and J 0 bases short, with 9 bases between. CDR3 region: CASSEAVANSNQPQHF. The CDR3 DNA reads as TGTGCCAGCAGTGAAGCAGTGGCCAATAGCAATCAGCCCCAGCATTTT.

This chain joins TRBV7-9 and TRBJ2-7, with 12 bases that match TRBD2. This CDR3 is built from 14 residues. Germline CDR1 SEHNR, CDR2 FQNEAQ (reference sequence). The junction had 5 bases not matched to a gene; V was cut back by 8 bases and J by 3 bases. The CDR3 region is CASGMTSGGYEQYF. The CDR3 region has the DNA TGTGCCAGCGGAATGACTAGCGGGGGCTACGAGCAGTACTTC.

J is TRBJ2-1 and V is TRBV5-4; tentatively, D is TRBD1 (6 bases). From germline, CDR1 is SGHNT and CDR2 YYREEE (reference sequence). This CDR3 comprises 13 residues. V dropped 3 bases and J dropped 10 bases, with 14 bases sitting between them. The CDR3 DNA reads as TGTGCCAGCAGCTCCAACAGGGTGTACGAGCAGTTCTTC. Its translation: CASSSNRVYEQFF.

The V and J genes are TRBV9 and TRBJ2-7; TRBD1 aligns across 8 bases. In germline, CDR1 is SGDLS, CDR2 YYNGEE. CDR3 length: 14 residues. J was trimmed by 4 bases and V by 2 bases; bases with no gene match: 5. CDR3: CASSVTGGAYEQYF. The DNA for the CDR3 is TGTGCCAGCAGCGTCACAGGGGGTGCGTACGAGCAGTACTTC.

The rearrangement uses TRBV7-9 and TRBJ1-4; D is undetermined. The germline V gene has CDR1 SEHNR and CDR2 FQNEAQ (reference sequence). V was pared by 3 bases and J by 4 bases, with 6 bases between. CDR3 size: 13 residues. The CDR3 DNA reads as TGTGCCAGCAGCTTTTACAGTAATGAAAAACTGTTTTTT. Translated: CASSFYSNEKLFF.

The DNA of the CDR3 is TGTGCCAGCAACCCCGGGGGGGCGGGTAATCAGCCCCAGCATTTT. Translated, it gives CASNPGGAGNQPQHF. The chain has TRBV6-2 or TRBV6-3 and TRBJ1-5, with D possibly being TRBD1 (6 bases). Germline assignment: CDR1 MNHEY and CDR2 SVGEGT. This CDR3 contains 15 residues. Trimming pared 7 bases from V and 4 bases from J, leaving 17 bases between.

This clone has only one observation. The chain employs TRBV7-3 and TRBJ2-6, with a tentative D call TRBD2 (5 bases). Germline CDR1 and CDR2: SGHTA and FQGTGA. The V gene lost 3 bases and the J gene lost 1 base, with 10 bases spanning the gap. The CDR3 contains 16 residues. CDR3 amino acids: CASSLYGNSGANVLTF. The CDR3 DNA follows: TGTGCCAGCAGCTTGTACGGGAATTCTGGGGCCAACGTCCTGACTTTC.

The gene calls are TRBV28 and TRBJ1-4, with D possibly being TRBD1 (5 bases). The CDR3 contains 14 residues. The germline CDR1 and CDR2 sequences are MDHEN and SYDVKM. Deletions cut 8 bases from V and 0 bases from J, with 10 bases between. The CDR3 DNA follows: TGTGCCAGCGGGGCCGGACCAACTAATGAAAAACTGTTTTTT. Its protein product is CASGAGPTNEKLFF.

This chain joins TRBV5-6 and TRBJ1-4, with a weak D call TRBD1 (6 bases). The V gene lost 0 bases and the J gene lost 8 bases, with 17 bases spanning the gap. The CDR3 length is 16 residues. Germline assignment: CDR1 SGHDT and CDR2 YYEEEE. The CDR3 DNA sequence: TGTGCCAGCAGCTTGGGTATTGGGGGCCGGGGAGAAAAACTGTTTTTT. Protein sequence: CASSLGIGGRGEKLFF.

The genes are TRBV6-1 and TRBJ2-3; TRBD2 aligns across 8 bases. Trimming cost V 2 bases and J 0 bases; bases outside gene matches: 4. CDR1 MNHNS and CDR2 SASEGT come from the germline V gene. The CDR3 is 16 residues long. CDR3 sequence: CASSELRGVSTDTQYF. CDR3 sequence (DNA): TGTGCCAGCAGTGAATTGCGGGGGGTAAGCACAGATACGCAGTATTTT.